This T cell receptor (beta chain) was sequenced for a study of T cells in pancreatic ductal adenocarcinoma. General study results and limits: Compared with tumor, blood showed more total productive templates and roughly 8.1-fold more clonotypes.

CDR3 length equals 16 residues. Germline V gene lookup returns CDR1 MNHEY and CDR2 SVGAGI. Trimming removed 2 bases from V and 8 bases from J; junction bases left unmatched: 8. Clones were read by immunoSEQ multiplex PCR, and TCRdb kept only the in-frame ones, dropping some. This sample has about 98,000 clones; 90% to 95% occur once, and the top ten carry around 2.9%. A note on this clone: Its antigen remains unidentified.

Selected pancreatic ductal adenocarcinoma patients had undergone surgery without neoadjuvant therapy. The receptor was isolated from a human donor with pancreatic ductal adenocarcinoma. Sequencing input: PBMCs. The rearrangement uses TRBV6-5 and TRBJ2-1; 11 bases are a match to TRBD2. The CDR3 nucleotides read TGTGCCAGCAGTTACGACGTAGCGGGAGGGCCTTATGAGCAGTTCTTC. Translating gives CASSYDVAGGPYEQFF.